Listed below are T cell receptor beta chains from one sample, sequenced in a study of cytomegalovirus exposure and HLA in healthy donors. The table came from immunoSEQ multiplex PCR; TCRdb's copy has only in-frame clones and leaves some out. This sample contains more than 60,000 clones. Sequencing was carried out using PBMCs. These receptors were obtained from a boy younger than 18 in good health and CMV-seronegative. CDR3s leave out the opening cysteine and the closing phenylalanine or tryptophan.

j_call v_call cdr3_aa
TRBJ2-7 TRBV30 AWSANGAGANEQY
. TRBV5-4 ASSWQGGNHEQY
TRBJ1-1 TRBV18 ASSRDRGNTEAF
TRBJ1-1 TRBV18 ASSVNRVGTEAF
. TRBV5-1 ASSLDSPEQY
TRBJ1-1 TRBV18 ASSPLQTGALMGKNTEAF
TRBJ1-1 TRBV30 AWSVETGRPDEAF
TRBJ1-2 TRBV27 ASSLVRGQGYT
TRBJ1-5 TRBV6-1 ASSDRREGNQPQH
TRBJ1-5 TRBV30 AWSVKTGVKPQH
TRBJ2-7 TRBV6-1 ASSEVGARGEQY
TRBJ1-1 TRBV11-3 ASSLNSLNTEAF
TRBJ1-2 TRBV11-1 ASSLTQEYYGYT
TRBJ1-1 TRBV10-3 AIRQDGEAF
TRBJ1-5 TRBV28 ASSLLLQPQH
TRBJ2-1 TRBV18 ASSPPGANEQF
TRBJ1-1 TRBV7-2 ASSLYRDTEAF
TRBJ2-3 TRBV7-9 ASSSRY
TRBJ1-4 TRBV15 ATSTRRDYGTNEKLF
TRBJ2-5 TRBV30 ARSVGGGETQY
TRBJ2-3 TRBV9 ASSVGLSGRRTSTDTQY
TRBJ2-3 TRBV11-3 ASSLGPRTDTQY
TRBJ2-2 TRBV5-1 ASSLGPGGKLF
TRBJ2-7 TRBV27 ASRSLGLAGGRAYEQY
TRBJ1-5 TRBV19 ASSKGDGNQPQH
TRBJ2-5 TRBV12-5 ASGPGQGVETQY
TRBJ2-2 TRBV5-1 ASSSYDRRDRGFGTGELF
TRBJ2-3 TRBV25-1 ASSAPDRGRMDPYTQY
TRBJ1-5 TRBV7-2 ASTPDRSNQPQH
TRBJ1-1 TRBV9 ASSVGYRGTEAF
TRBJ1-5 TRBV6-5 ASSYSIGAGQPQH
TRBJ1-2 TRBV4-3 ASSQGEDRPYGYT
TRBJ2-3 TRBV19 ASLLGGSTDTQY
TRBJ1-1 TRBV10-2 ASSESDRGISEAF
TRBJ1-2 TRBV6-5 ASSYDSPAYGYT
TRBJ1-2 TRBV7-5 VRSLCHYT
TRBJ1-3 TRBV30 AWSRGPGNTIY
TRBJ1-2 TRBV5-1 ASSLVQGGDGYT
TRBJ1-1 TRBV14 ASSQEFGAF
TRBJ2-1 TRBV6-5 ASRSGEGIEQF